This T cell receptor beta chain was found in a study of a mutant IDH1 vaccine in newly diagnosed glioma. As to this clone: An end of the junction does not agree with germline; a read error may underlie this. This same CDR3 is encoded by further DNA sequences in the sample.

Sequenced by immunoSEQ multiplex PCR; TCRdb stores in-frame clones only, minus some. The sample has fewer than 100,000 clones; over 85% are singletons. Germline V CDR1 and CDR2: ENHRY, SYGVKD. The CDR3 sequence is 14 residues long. Documented time point: baseline, week 1 (first vaccination visit). Treatment of the sample: pre-vaccination baseline after standard-of-care therapy. Tumors from donors were new WHO grade 3 or 4 IDH1-mutant astrocytomas with ATRX loss. The sequencing here drew on PBMCs, taken from a glioma patient treated with radiotherapy, temozolomide or both. The gene calls are TRBV10-3 and TRBJ2-1, with D unresolved. The sequence was collected from a woman between 45 and 60 years old with glioma. CDR3 in amino acids: CAISDAIKYNEQFF. DNA of the CDR3: TGTGCCATCAGTGATGCCATAAAATACAATGAACAGTTCTTC.